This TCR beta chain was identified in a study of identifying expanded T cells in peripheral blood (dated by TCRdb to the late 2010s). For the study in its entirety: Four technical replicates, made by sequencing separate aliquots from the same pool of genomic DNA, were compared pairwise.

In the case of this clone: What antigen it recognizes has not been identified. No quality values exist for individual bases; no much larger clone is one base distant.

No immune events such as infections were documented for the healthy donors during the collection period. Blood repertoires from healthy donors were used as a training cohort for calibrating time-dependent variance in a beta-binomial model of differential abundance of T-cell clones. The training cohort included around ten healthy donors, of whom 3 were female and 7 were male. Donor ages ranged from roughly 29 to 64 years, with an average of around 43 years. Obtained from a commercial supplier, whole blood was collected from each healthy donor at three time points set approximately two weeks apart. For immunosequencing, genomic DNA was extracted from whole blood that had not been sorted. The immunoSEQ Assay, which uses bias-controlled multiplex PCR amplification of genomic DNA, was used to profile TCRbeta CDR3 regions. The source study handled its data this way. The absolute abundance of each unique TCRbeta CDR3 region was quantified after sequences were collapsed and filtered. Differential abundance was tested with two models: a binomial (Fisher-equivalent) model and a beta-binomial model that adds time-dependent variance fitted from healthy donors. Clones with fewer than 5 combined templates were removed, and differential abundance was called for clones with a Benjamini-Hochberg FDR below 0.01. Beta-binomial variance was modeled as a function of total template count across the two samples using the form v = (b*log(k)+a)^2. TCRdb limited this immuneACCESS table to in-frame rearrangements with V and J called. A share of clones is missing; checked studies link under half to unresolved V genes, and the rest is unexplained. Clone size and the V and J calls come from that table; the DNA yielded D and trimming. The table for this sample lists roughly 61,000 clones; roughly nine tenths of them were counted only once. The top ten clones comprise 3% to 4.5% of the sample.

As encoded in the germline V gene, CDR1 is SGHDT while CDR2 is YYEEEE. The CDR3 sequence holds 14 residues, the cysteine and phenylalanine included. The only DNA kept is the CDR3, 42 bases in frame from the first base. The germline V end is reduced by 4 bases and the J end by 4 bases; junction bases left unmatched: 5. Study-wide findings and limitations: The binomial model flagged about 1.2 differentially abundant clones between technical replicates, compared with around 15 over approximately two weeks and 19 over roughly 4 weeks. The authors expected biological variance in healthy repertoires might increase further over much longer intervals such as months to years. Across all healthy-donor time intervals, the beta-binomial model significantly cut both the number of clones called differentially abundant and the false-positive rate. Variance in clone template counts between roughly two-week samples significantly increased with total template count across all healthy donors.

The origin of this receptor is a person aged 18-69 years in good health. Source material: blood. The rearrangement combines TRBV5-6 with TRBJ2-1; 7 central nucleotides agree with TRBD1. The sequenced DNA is TGTGCCAGCAGCCTTACAGGGGTTTACAATGAGCAGTTCTTC. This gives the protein CASSLTGVYNEQFF.